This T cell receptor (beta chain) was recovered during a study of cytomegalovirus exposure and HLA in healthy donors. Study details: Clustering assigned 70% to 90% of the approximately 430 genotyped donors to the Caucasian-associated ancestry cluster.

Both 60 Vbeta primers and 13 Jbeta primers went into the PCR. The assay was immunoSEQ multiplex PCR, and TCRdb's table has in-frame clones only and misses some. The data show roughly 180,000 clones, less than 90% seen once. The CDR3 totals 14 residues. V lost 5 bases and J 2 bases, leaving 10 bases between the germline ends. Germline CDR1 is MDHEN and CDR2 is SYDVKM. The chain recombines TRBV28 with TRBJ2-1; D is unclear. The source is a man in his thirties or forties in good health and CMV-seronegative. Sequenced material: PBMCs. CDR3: CASSEGGTYNEQFF. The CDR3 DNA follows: TGTGCCAGCAGTGAAGGCGGCACCTACAATGAGCAGTTCTTC.